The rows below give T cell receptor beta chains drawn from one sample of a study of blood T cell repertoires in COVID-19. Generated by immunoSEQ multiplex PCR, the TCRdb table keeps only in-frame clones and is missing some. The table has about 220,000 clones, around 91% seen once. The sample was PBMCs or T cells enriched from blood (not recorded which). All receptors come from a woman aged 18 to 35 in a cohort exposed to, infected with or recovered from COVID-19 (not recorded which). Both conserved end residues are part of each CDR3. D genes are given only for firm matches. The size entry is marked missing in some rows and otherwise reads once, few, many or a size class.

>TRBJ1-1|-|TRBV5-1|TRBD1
TGCGCCAGCAGCGGGGGAGGACAGGGATTCACTGAAGCTTTCTTT
CASSGGGQGFTEAFF
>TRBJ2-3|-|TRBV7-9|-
TGTGCCAGCAGAGGACTCGTTTGGTCACCAGATACGCAGTATTTT
CASRGLVWSPDTQYF
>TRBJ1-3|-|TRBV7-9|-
TGTGCCAGCAGCTTAGCGGGCAGCTACTCTGGAAACACCATATATTTT
CASSLAGSYSGNTIYF
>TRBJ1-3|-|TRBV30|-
TGTGCCTGGAGATCAGACTCTGGAAACACCATATATTTT
CAWRSDSGNTIYF
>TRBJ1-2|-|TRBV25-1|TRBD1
TGTGCCAGCAGGGGGACAGAGAAAAACTATGGCTACACCTTC
CASRGTEKNYGYTF
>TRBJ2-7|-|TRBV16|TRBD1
TGTGCCAGCATGCCGGGACAGGGGAACTCCTACGAGCAGTACTTC
CASMPGQGNSYEQYF
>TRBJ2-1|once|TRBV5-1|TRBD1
TGCGCCAGCAGCTTGGTCAGGGGGCCTAACAATGAGCAGTTCTTC
CASSLVRGPNNEQFF
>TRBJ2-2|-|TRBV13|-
TGTGCCAGCAGCTTCGGACAAGGTGGGACCGGGGAGCTGTTTTTT
CASSFGQGGTGELFF
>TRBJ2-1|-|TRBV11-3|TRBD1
TGTGCCAGCAGCTCCTGGGGGACAGGGTCATTCAATGAGCAGTTCTTC
CASSSWGTGSFNEQFF
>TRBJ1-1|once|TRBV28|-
TGTGCCAGCAGTTTCCCCCCAGAAGCTTTCTTT
CASSFPPEAFF
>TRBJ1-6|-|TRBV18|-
TGTGCCAGCTCACCATTCAGCCCAACTAGCTATAATTCACCCCTCCACTTT
CASSPFSPTSYNSPLHF
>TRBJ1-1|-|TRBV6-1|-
TGTGCCAGCAGTGAATATAGGCAGGAGAACACTGAAGCTTTCTTT
CASSEYRQENTEAFF
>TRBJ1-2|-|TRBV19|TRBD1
TGTGCCAGTTACGACAGGGACTCGAACTATGGCTACACCTTC
CASYDRDSNYGYTF
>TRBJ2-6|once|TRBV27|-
TGTGCCAGCAAGAGGGCTGCAGTGTCTGGGGCCAACGTCCTGACTTTC
CASKRAAVSGANVLTF
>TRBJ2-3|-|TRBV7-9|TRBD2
TGTGCCAGCAGCTTAGGGGCTAGCGGGACGTACCTAACAGATACGCAGTATTTT
CASSLGASGTYLTDTQYF
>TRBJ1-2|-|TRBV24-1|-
TGTGCCACCAGTGACCCCAACAGCTCTGAGGGCTACACCTTC
CATSDPNSSEGYTF
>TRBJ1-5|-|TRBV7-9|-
TGTGCCAGCAGCTCCTCGGACAGCTGGAATCAGCCCCAGCATTTT
CASSSSDSWNQPQHF
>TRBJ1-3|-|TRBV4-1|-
TGCGCCAGCAGCCAAGATCGCAACAGAGCCTCTGGAAACACCATATATTTT
CASSQDRNRASGNTIYF
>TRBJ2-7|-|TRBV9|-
TGTGCCAGCAGCCACGACAGTTTAGCCTACGAGCAGTACTTC
CASSHDSLAYEQYF
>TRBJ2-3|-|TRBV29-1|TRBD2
TGCAGCGTTGAAGATCTTCAGACTAGCGGGTGGGCAGATACGCAGTATTTT
CSVEDLQTSGWADTQYF
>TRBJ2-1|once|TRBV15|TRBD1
TGTGCCACCAGCAGAGTCCCTCCCAAGGGACAGGGGCGGAATGAGCAGTTCTTC
CATSRVPPKGQGRNEQFF
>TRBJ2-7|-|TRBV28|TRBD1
TGTGCCAGCAGTAATGGACAGGGCTACGAGCAGTACTTC
CASSNGQGYEQYF
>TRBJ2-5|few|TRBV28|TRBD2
TGTGCCAGCAGTTACATCACTAGCGGGACCCAAGAGACCCAGTACTTC
CASSYITSGTQETQYF
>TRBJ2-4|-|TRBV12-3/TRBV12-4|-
TGTGCCAGCGGGTTGAGCGATCAGAAATACTACTTC
CASGLSDQKYYF
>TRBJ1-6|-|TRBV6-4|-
TGTGCCAGCAGTGTGGAGGGGCCTCCTTGGTCACCCCTCCACTTT
CASSVEGPPWSPLHF
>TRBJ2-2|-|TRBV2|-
TGTGCCAGCAGTAATGGACTGGGCACCGGGGAGCTGTTTTTT
CASSNGLGTGELFF
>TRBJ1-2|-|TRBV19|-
TGTGCCAGTAGTTCTAGCAGCGGCTACACCTTC
CASSSSSGYTF
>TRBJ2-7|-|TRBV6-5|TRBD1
TGTGCCAGCAGTTACGGGGACAGTCCCTCCTACGAGCAGTACTTC
CASSYGDSPSYEQYF
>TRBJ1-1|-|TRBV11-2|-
TGTGCCAGCAGCTTCGGGACTGGGACTGAAGCTTTCTTT
CASSFGTGTEAFF
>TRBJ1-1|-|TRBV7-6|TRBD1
TGTGCCAGCAGCCCGGGGACAGGGTCTGTCACTGAAGCTTTCTTT
CASSPGTGSVTEAFF
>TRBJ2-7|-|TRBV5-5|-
TGTGCCAGCAGCTCCTTTGGGGGGACCTACGAGCAGTACTTC
CASSSFGGTYEQYF
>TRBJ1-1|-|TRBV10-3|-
TGTGCCATCAGTGAGTCTACGGGGACAATGAACACTGAAGCTTTCTTT
CAISESTGTMNTEAFF
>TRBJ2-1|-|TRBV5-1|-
TGCGCCAGCAGCTTGTCCCCTACCTACAATGAGCAGTTCTTC
CASSLSPTYNEQFF
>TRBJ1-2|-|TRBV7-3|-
TGTGCCAGCAGCTTAACAGGGGGACAAGACTATGGCTACACCTTC
CASSLTGGQDYGYTF
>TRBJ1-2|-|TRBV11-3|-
TGTGCCAGCAGCTTAGGGGAGAGCTATGGCTACACCTTC
CASSLGESYGYTF
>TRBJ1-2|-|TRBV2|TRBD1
TGTGCCAGCAGTGCAAGACAGGGCGGCTATGGCTACACCTTC
CASSARQGGYGYTF
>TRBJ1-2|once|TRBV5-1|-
TGCGCCAGCAGCTCCTCTATTTCGCGTGGCTACACCTTC
CASSSSISRGYTF
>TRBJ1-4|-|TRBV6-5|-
TGTGCCAGCAGTTACTCCGGGACAAAGGATGAAAAACTGTTTTTT
CASSYSGTKDEKLFF
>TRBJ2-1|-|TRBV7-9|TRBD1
TGTGCCAGCAGCGTCCCGGGACAGGGGAGTGGGCAGTTCTTC
CASSVPGQGSGQFF
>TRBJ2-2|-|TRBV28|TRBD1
TGTGCCAGCAGTCTCGACAGGGGTTATACCGGGGAGCTGTTTTTT
CASSLDRGYTGELFF
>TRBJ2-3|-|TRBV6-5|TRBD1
TGTGCCAGCAGCCGGGACAGGTGGTATCCGGATACGCAGTATTTT
CASSRDRWYPDTQYF
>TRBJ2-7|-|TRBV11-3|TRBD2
TGTGCCAGCAGCCTGGGACTAGCGGTCTCCTACGAGCAGTACTTC
CASSLGLAVSYEQYF
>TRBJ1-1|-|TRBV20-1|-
TGCAGTGCTGGACAGAACACTGAAGCTTTCTTT
CSAGQNTEAFF
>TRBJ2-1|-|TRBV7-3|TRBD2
TGTGCCAGCAGCCTGGGCGGGAGGGGAAATGAGCAGTTCTTC
CASSLGGRGNEQFF
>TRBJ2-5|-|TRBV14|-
TGTGCCAGCACCAACGGAGGGTTTCTGGGGACCCAGTACTTC
CASTNGGFLGTQYF
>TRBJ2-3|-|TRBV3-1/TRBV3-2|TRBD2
TGTGCCAGCAGCCAACACTACGGAGGGGGAACTAGCGGGAGGGCCGGCACAGATACGCAGTATTTT
CASSQHYGGGTSGRAGTDTQYF
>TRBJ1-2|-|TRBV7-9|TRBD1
TGTGCCAGCAGCCCGACAGGGGAGGGTGGCTACACCTTC
CASSPTGEGGYTF